A single sample is the source of the 20 T cell receptor beta chains below, sequenced in a study of blood T cell repertoires in COVID-19. Generated by immunoSEQ multiplex PCR, the TCRdb table keeps only in-frame clones and is missing some. The sample contains 90,000 or so clones, roughly 89% of which appear only once. The sequencing sample was made of peripheral blood. These TCRs come from a man in his 60s with COVID-19, enrolled during active disease.

This clone was found once. This sequence joins TRBV6-5 and TRBJ2-1; 7 bases line up with TRBD2. With 7 bases clipped from V and 3 bases from J, the junction kept 9 bases outside the gene matches. CDR1 MNHEY and CDR2 SVGAGI come from the germline V gene. The CDR3 has 15 residues. The CDR3 DNA sequence: TGTGCCAGCACCACAAGCGGGACCCACTACAATGAGCAGTTCTTC. The encoded protein is CASTTSGTHYNEQFF.

This CDR3 reads CASSEMGGGDNEQFF. CDR3 in DNA: TGTGCCAGCAGTGAAATGGGGGGTGGTGACAATGAGCAGTTCTTC. The V gene is TRBV2, the J gene TRBJ2-1, with D possibly being TRBD2 (6 bases). The V and J ends lost 2 bases and 5 bases respectively, with 13 bases between them. Germline CDR1 and CDR2: SNHLY and FYNNEI. CDR3 length: 15 amino acids.

The rearrangement links TRBV5-1 to TRBJ1-1; 7 bases align to TRBD1. The germline CDR1 and CDR2 sequences are SGHRS and YFSETQ. J gave up 1 base and V 1 base, and 4 bases lay outside the gene matches. The CDR3 loop spans 15 amino acids. In DNA, the CDR3 is TGCGCCAGCAGCTTGACCGGGACAGAGAACACTGAAGCTTTCTTT. This sequence encodes CASSLTGTENTEAFF. The variable domain in full, completed from reference TRBV5-1 and TRBJ1-1, reads KAGVTQTPRYLIKTRGQQVTLSCSPISGHRSVSWYQQTPGQGLQFLFEYFSETQRNKGNFPGRFSGRQFSNSRSEMNVSTLELGDSALYLCASSLTGTENTEAFFGQGTRLTVV.

CDR3 DNA sequence: TGTGCCAGCAGCGTACGGGACAGGTACTACAATGAGCAGTTCTTC. It encodes CASSVRDRYYNEQFF. J is TRBJ2-1 and V is TRBV9; 8 positions agree with TRBD1. Germline assignment: CDR1 SGDLS and CDR2 YYNGEE. J lost 3 bases, V lost 1 base, and 3 bases had no gene match. The CDR3 spans 15 residues.

This chain uses TRBV5-6 with TRBJ2-7, with 10 nucleotides matching TRBD2. CDR1 SGHDT and CDR2 YYEEEE come from the germline V gene. Trimming removed 0 bases from V and 0 bases from J; junction bases left unmatched: 3. CDR3 length: 16 amino acids. Written as DNA, the CDR3 is TGTGCCAGCAGCTTGGAACTAGCGGGGAACTCCTACGAGCAGTACTTC. Protein: CASSLELAGNSYEQYF. Based on the CDR3 plus reference TRBV5-6 and TRBJ2-7, the full variable domain is DAGVTQSPTHLIKTRGQQVTLRCSPKSGHDTVSWYQQALGQGPQFIFQYYEEEERQRGNFPDRFSGHQFPNYSSELNVNALLLGDSALYLCASSLELAGNSYEQYFGPGTRLTVT.

The chain is built from TRBV4-3 and TRBJ2-3; 7 bases align to TRBD2. J lost 2 bases, V lost 0 bases, and 8 bases had no gene match. Looked up from germline, CDR1 is LGHNA and CDR2 is YSLEER. This CDR3 is 17 amino acids long. The CDR3 DNA sequence: TGCGCCAGCAGCCAAGATATAACGGGAGGAACCACAGATACGCAGTATTTT. Translation: CASSQDITGGTTDTQYF.

The CDR3 is CASDNNHEVARGNYEQYF. CDR3 bases: TGTGCCAGCGATAACAACCACGAAGTAGCAAGGGGTAACTACGAGCAGTACTTC. This sequence joins TRBV28 and TRBJ2-7, with a weak D call TRBD1 (5 bases). Trimming stripped 8 bases from V and 3 bases from J, with 29 bases between. Looked up from germline, CDR1 is MDHEN and CDR2 is SYDVKM. The CDR3 extends over 18 amino acids.

V gene TRBV5-1 combines with J gene TRBJ2-5; 9 bases match TRBD1. Germline V lookup: CDR1 SGHRS, CDR2 YFSETQ. CDR3 length: 13 residues. The junction had 4 bases not matched to a gene; V was cut back by 5 bases and J by 5 bases. The DNA of the CDR3 is TGCGCCAGCAGTTACAGGGGGCCGGAGACCCAGTACTTC. Translated: CASSYRGPETQYF.

This clone occurred a few times. This chain uses TRBV19 with TRBJ1-3, with 7 bases that match TRBD1. Losses at the gene ends were 6 bases for V and 4 bases for J; bases not matched to a gene: 12. CDR3 length equals 16 residues. CDR1 and CDR2 (germline): LNHDA, SQIVND (reference sequence). The CDR3 DNA is TGTGCCAGTAGACGACAGGGCATGGTGACGGGAAACACCATATATTTT. As protein: CASRRQGMVTGNTIYF. The variable domain in full, completed from reference TRBV19 and TRBJ1-3, reads DGGITQSPKYLFRKEGQNVTLSCEQNLNHDAMYWYRQDPGQGLRLIYYSQIVNDFQKGDIAEGYSVSREKKESFPLTVTSAQKNPTAFYLCASRRQGMVTGNTIYFGEGSWLTVV.

This chain links TRBV9 with TRBJ2-2; D is unclear. The CDR3 runs to 14 residues. V lost 0 bases to trimming and J lost 6 bases, with 9 bases between them. Germline V CDR1 and CDR2: SGDLS, YYNGEE. The CDR3 is CASSVATFPGELFF. For the CDR3, the DNA is TGTGCCAGCAGCGTAGCTACCTTCCCCGGGGAGCTGTTTTTT.

V gene TRBV10-2 combines with J gene TRBJ1-5, with 9 bases aligning to TRBD1. CDR3 length: 16 amino acids. Germline CDR1 is WSHSY and CDR2 is SAAADI. V was clipped by 0 bases and J by 6 bases; unmatched bases: 6. CDR3 sequence (DNA): TGCGCCAGCAGTGAGTCGTCGGACAGGGGTAGTCAGCCCCAGCATTTT. Protein product: CASSESSDRGSQPQHF.

V and J are TRBV18 and TRBJ2-1; 9 bases map to TRBD2. The CDR3 is 18 residues long. The trim removed 6 bases at V and 5 bases at J, leaving 17 bases unmatched. In germline, CDR1 is KGHSH, CDR2 LQKENI. The CDR3 sequence: CASSLIGSTGLANNEQFF. The CDR3 DNA reads TGTGCCAGCTCCCTCATCGGAAGTACCGGACTAGCGAACAATGAGCAGTTCTTC. Using reference TRBV18 and TRBJ2-1 for the parts outside the CDR3, the full variable domain is NAGVMQNPRHLVRRRGQEARLRCSPMKGHSHVYWYRQLPEEGLKFMVYLQKENIIDESGMPKERFSAEFPKEGPSILRIQQVVRGDSAAYFCASSLIGSTGLANNEQFFGPGTRLTVL.

J is TRBJ1-1 and V is TRBV19; no clear D gene. V was clipped by 3 bases and J by 0 bases, with 11 bases between them. This CDR3 contains 15 residues. CDR1 and CDR2 (germline): LNHDA, SQIVND (reference sequence). The CDR3 DNA reads TGTGCCAGTAGTATCGGTGGACTCTTGAACACTGAAGCTTTCTTT. Its translation is CASSIGGLLNTEAFF.

The table lists this clone with a count of one. The rearrangement uses TRBV5-4 and TRBJ1-6; perhaps TRBD1 as D (6 bases). The CDR3 loop spans 16 amino acids. Germline V gene lookup returns CDR1 SGHNT and CDR2 YYREEE (reference sequence). The V end was cut by 4 bases, the J end by 5 bases, with 16 bases between. The CDR3 region is CASSEAGQNDNSPLHF. DNA for the CDR3: TGTGCCAGCAGCGAAGCTGGACAGAATGATAATTCACCCCTCCACTTT.

The chain is built from TRBV21-1 and TRBJ1-1; the listed D gene, TRBD1, was not tested against the DNA. TRBV21-1 is termed a pseudogene. The CDR3 spans 22 residues. The CDR3 loop reads CASRVNIPWDRGLLIKNTEAFF. CDR3 nucleotides: TGTGCCAGCAGGGTCAATATACCATGGGACAGGGGGCTCCTTATTAAAAACACTGAAGCTTTCTTT.

As regards this clone: One end of the junction varies from germline; a read error may be responsible. This rearrangement joins TRBV7-2 to TRBJ2-1; tentatively, D is TRBD2 (6 bases). The germline CDR1 and CDR2 sequences are SGHTA and FQGNSA. The CDR3 length is 15 residues. DNA for the CDR3: TGTGCCAGCAGCACTGGGACTGCTACCTACGATGAGCAGTTCTTC. Translation: CASSTGTATYDEQFF.

The V gene is TRBV28, the J gene TRBJ2-7, with a possible D match to TRBD1 (6 bases). The CDR3 spans 14 residues. Germline CDR1 is MDHEN and CDR2 is SYDVKM. Trimming took off 5 bases at V and 3 bases at J, with 14 bases between the two ends. CDR3 DNA sequence: TGTGCCAGCAGTGCCCGGACAGAGTACTACGAGCAGTACTTC. Translation gives CASSARTEYYEQYF.

The rearrangement uses TRBV5-1 and TRBJ2-3, with a possible D match to TRBD2 (5 bases). V dropped 1 base and J dropped 5 bases, with 14 bases sitting between them. The CDR3 spans 15 residues. Looked up from germline, CDR1 is SGHRS and CDR2 is YFSETQ. CDR3 loop: CASSLRLIEGDTQYF. Written as DNA, the CDR3 is TGCGCCAGCAGCTTGAGGCTTATCGAGGGAGATACGCAGTATTTT.

This chain links TRBV12-5 with TRBJ2-7, with a possible D match to TRBD1 (6 bases). The V gene's germline CDR1 is LGHNT and CDR2 FRNRAP. Trimming shortened V by 4 bases and J by 3 bases, and 22 bases separated the two germline ends. The CDR3 runs 17 residues. CDR3 residues: CASGSLTVTGWRYEQYF. DNA for the CDR3: TGTGCTAGTGGTTCGCTAACCGTCACAGGGTGGCGCTACGAGCAGTACTTC.

This chain uses TRBV13 with TRBJ2-7; 12 bases are a match to TRBD1. V was pared by 3 bases and J by 7 bases, with 4 bases of the junction left unmatched. The CDR3 runs 14 residues. CDR1 is PRHDT, CDR2 FYEKMQ, per germline (reference sequence). CDR3 coding DNA: TGTGCCAGCAGCTTGGGACAGGGGGCGTTAGAGCAGTACTTC. Translating it yields CASSLGQGALEQYF.